The present TCR beta chain was sequenced within a study of shared clonotypes between healthy human individuals. The assay was immunoSEQ multiplex PCR, and TCRdb's table has in-frame clones only and misses some. The sample has 1,100,000 or so clones, about 80% seen once. The CDR3 spans 15 residues. Germline V gene data show CDR1 as SGHRS and CDR2 as YFSETQ. The V end lost 0 bases, the J end lost 5 bases, and 12 bases lay between the germline ends. There are a few counts of this clone. The origin of this receptor is a man between 18 and 29 years old in good health. Some clones in this sample may be carry-over from other donors' samples. The rearrangement joins TRBV5-1 to TRBJ2-1; maybe TRBD2 (6 bases). Sequencing used memory CD4+ T cells from PBMCs. Subset in this sample: CD45RA-negative fraction. CDR3 region: CASSLGGGTDNEQFF. The CDR3 DNA reads TGCGCCAGCAGCTTGGGGGGCGGGACCGACAATGAGCAGTTCTTC.